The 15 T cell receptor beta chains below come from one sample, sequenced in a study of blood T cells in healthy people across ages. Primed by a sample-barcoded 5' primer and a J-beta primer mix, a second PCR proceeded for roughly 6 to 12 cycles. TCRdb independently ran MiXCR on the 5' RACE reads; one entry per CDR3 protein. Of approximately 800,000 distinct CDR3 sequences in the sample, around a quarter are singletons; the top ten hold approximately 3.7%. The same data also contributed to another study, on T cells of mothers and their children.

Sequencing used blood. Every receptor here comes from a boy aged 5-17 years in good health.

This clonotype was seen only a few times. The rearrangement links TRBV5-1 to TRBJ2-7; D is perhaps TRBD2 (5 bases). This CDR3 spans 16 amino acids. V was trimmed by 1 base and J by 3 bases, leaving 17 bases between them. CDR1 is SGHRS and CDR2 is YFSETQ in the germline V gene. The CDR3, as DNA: TGCGCCAGCAGCTTGTCGGGCGGAGGAGGTCTCTACGAGCAGTACTTC. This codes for CASSLSGGGGLYEQYF.

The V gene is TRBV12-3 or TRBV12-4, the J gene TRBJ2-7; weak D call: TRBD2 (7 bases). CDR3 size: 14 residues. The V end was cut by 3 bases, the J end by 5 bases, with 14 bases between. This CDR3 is CASSLQGRGNEQYF. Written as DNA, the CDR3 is TGTGCCAGCAGTTTGCAGGGGAGGGGGAACGAGCAGTACTTC.

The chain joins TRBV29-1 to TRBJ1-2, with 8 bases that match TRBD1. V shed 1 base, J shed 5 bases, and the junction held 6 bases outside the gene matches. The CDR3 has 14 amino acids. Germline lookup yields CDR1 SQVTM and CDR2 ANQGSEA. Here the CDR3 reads CSVEALGTGYGYTF. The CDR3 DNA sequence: TGCAGCGTTGAAGCTCTGGGGACAGGTTATGGCTACACCTTC.

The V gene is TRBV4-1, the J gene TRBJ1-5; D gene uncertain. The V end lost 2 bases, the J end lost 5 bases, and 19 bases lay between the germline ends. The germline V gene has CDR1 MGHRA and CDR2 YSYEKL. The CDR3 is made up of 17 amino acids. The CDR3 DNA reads TGCGCCAGCAGCCAATTCGGAGGGCTGGTGAGCGATCAGCCCCAGCATTTT. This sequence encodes CASSQFGGLVSDQPQHF.

The CDR3 region has the DNA TGTGCCAGCAGCCCGCAGACTAGCGGGGGGGGAGGGCAGTACTTC. It specifies CASSPQTSGGGGQYF. The chain joins TRBV9 to TRBJ2-7, with 14 nucleotides matching TRBD2. This CDR3 is 15 amino acids long. Germline V CDR1 and CDR2: SGDLS, YYNGEE. Trimming took 4 bases from V and 9 from J; bases not matched to a gene: 9.

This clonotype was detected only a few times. In DNA, the CDR3 is TGCAGTGCCGCGGTAAAAGAGACCCAGTACTTC. Translation: CSAAVKETQYF. The genes are TRBV20-1 and TRBJ2-5; D is ambiguous. Germline V lookup: CDR1 DFQATT, CDR2 SNEGSKA (reference sequence). The V end was cut by 6 bases, the J end by 3 bases, with 8 bases between. CDR3 length: 11 amino acids.

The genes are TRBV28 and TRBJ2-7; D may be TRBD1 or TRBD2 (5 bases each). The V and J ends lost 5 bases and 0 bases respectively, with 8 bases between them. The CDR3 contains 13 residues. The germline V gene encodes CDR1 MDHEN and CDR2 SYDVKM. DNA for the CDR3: TGTGCCAGCAGTACAGGACTCTCCTACGAGCAGTACTTC. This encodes CASSTGLSYEQYF.

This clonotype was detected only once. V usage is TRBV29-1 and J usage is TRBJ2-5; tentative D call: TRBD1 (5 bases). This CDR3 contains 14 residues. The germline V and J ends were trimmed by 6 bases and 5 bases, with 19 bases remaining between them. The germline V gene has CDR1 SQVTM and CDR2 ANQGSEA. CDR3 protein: CSVPNAGNGETQYF. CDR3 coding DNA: TGCAGCGTGCCGAACGCAGGGAATGGGGAGACCCAGTACTTC. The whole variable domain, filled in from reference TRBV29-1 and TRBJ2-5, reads SAVISQKPSRDICQRGTSLTIQCQVDSQVTMMFWYRQQPGQSLTLIATANQGSEATYESGFVIDKFPISRPNLTFSTLTVSNMSPEDSSIYLCSVPNAGNGETQYFGPGTRLLVL.

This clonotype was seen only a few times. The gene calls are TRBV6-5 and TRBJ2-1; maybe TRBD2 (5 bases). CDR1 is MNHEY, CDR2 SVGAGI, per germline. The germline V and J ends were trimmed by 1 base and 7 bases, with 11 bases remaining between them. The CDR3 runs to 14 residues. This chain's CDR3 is CASSYYRGRNEQFF. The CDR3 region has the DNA TGTGCCAGCAGTTACTACCGGGGTCGGAATGAGCAGTTCTTC.

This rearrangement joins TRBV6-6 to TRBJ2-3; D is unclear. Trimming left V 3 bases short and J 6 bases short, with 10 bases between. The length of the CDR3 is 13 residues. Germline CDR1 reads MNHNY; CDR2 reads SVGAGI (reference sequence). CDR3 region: CASSYYGGDTQYF. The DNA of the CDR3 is TGTGCCAGCAGTTATTACGGTGGGGATACGCAGTATTTT.

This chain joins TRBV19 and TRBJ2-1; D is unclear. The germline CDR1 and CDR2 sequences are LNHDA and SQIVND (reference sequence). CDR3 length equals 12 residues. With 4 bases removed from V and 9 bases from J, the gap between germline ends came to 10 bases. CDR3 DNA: TGTGCCAGTAGTAAAGAGTGGCCTGAGCAGTTCTTC. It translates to CASSKEWPEQFF.

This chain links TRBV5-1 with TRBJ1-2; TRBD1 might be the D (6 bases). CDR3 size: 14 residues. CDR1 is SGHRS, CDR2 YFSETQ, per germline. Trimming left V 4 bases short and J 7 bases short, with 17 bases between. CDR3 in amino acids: CASSRDPEGGGYTF. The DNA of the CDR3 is TGCGCCAGCAGCCGTGACCCCGAAGGGGGTGGCTACACCTTC.

The CDR3 sequence is CASSLGTTYTDTQYF. CDR3 coding DNA: TGTGCCAGCAGCCTCGGGACTACCTACACAGATACGCAGTATTTT. The gene calls are TRBV13 and TRBJ2-3; 7 bases match TRBD2. CDR1 is PRHDT and CDR2 is FYEKMQ in the germline V gene (reference sequence). The V segment lost 5 bases and the J segment 2 bases; nucleotides outside the gene matches: 7. CDR3 length equals 15 residues.

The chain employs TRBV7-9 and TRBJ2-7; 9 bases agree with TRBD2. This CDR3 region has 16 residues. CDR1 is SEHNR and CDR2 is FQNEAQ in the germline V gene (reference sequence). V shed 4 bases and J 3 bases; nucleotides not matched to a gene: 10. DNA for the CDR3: TGTGCCAGCAGCTCGACCCTAGCGGGGCCGATCTACGAGCAGTACTTC. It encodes CASSSTLAGPIYEQYF.

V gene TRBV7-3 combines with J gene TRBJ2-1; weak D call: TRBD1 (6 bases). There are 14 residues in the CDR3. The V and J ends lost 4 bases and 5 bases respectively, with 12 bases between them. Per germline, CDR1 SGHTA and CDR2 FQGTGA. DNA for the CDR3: TGTGCCAGCAGCTATGGCAGGGGCAACAATGAGCAGTTCTTC. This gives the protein CASSYGRGNNEQFF.